This T cell receptor (beta chain) emerged from a study of identical twins. Study results and caveats: Invariant cells of the MAIT and iNKT types might have partly distorted the zero-insertion analyses. While abundant cord blood beta clonotypes carried fewer insertions, memory repertoires showed no such pattern.

The CDR3 contains 15 residues. V lost 1 base, J lost 7 bases, and 7 bases stayed unmatched. The V gene's germline CDR1 is LGHNA and CDR2 YSLEER. TCRdb ran MiXCR on the 5' RACE reads and lists one entry per CDR3 protein. Among approximately 240,000 distinct CDR3 sequences listed, around 15% were seen once. Healthy Caucasian individuals made up all the donors. This clonotype showed up many times. The antigen remains unidentified. The rearrangement joins TRBV4-3 to TRBJ2-1; 7 bases fit TRBD1. The sample taken for sequencing was memory (CD45RO+) T cells sorted from blood. This clonotype was sampled from a woman aged 18-35 years in good health. The DNA of the CDR3 is TGCGCCAGCAGCCAAGTCGACAGGGCAAGGAATGAGCAGTTCTTC. This sequence encodes CASSQVDRARNEQFF.